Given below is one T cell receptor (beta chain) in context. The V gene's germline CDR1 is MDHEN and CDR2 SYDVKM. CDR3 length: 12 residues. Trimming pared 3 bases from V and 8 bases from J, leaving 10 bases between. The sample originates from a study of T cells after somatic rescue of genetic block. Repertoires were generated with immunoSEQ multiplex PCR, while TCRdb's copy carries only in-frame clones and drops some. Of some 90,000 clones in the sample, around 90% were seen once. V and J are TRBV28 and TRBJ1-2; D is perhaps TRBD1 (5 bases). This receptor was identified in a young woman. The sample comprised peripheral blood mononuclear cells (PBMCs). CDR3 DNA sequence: TGTGCCAGCAGTTTCGGGGCTCGGGGCTACACCTTC. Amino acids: CASSFGARGYTF.